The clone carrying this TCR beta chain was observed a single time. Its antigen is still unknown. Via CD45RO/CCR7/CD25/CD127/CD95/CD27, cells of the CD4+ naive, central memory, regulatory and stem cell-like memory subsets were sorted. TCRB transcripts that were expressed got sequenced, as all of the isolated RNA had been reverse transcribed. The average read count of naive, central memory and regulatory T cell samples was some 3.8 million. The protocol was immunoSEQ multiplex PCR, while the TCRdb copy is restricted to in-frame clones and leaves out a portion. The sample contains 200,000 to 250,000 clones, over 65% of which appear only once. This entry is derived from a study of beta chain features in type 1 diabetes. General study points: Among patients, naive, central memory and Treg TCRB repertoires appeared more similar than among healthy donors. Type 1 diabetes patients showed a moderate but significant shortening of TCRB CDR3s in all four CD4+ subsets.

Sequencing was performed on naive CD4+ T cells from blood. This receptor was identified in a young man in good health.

The CDR3: CASRRPAGASTDTQYF. As DNA, the CDR3 is TGTGCCAGTCGACGACCCGCCGGGGCAAGCACAGATACGCAGTATTTT. The chain links TRBV2 to TRBJ2-3; D assignment may be TRBD1 or TRBD2 (5 bases each). CDR1 and CDR2 (germline): SNHLY, FYNNEI. The CDR3 extends over 16 amino acids. V gave up 9 bases and J gave up 0 bases, with 19 bases separating them.